This entry lists 5 T cell receptor beta chains sequenced from one sample in a study of T cell changes during pregnancy in multiple sclerosis. Here immunoSEQ multiplex PCR was the method, and the copy in TCRdb shows in-frame clones only, minus some. The sample has over 60,000 clones; roughly nine tenths are singletons. Source: peripheral blood, taken in the third trimester of pregnancy. The receptors stem from a female donor in good health, enrolled as a control in a pregnancy study.

V usage is TRBV5-1 and J usage is TRBJ2-3; TRBD2 agrees at 9 bases. Trimming at V came to 3 bases and at J to 1 base, leaving 3 bases not matched to a gene. Germline loops: CDR1 SGHRS, CDR2 YFSETQ. This CDR3 region has 15 residues. The CDR3 DNA reads TGCGCCAGCAGCTGGGCGGGGGGGGGCACAGATACGCAGTATTTT. This codes for CASSWAGGGTDTQYF.

The chain has TRBV2 and TRBJ1-5, with TRBD1 as a possible D gene (6 bases). Germline assignment: CDR1 SNHLY and CDR2 FYNNEI. Trimming pared 0 bases from V and 0 bases from J, leaving 12 bases between. CDR3 size: 17 residues. The CDR3 spells CASSEALGQYSNQPQHF. Written as DNA, the CDR3 is TGTGCCAGCAGTGAAGCCCTAGGACAGTATAGCAATCAGCCCCAGCATTTT. Drawing the rest from reference TRBV2 and TRBJ1-5, the complete variable domain is EPEVTQTPSHQVTQMGQEVILRCVPISNHLYFYWYRQILGQKVEFLVSFYNNEISEKSEIFDDQFSVERPDGSNFTLKIRSTKLEDSAMYFCASSEALGQYSNQPQHFGDGTRLSIL.

This clone was counted a single time. The V and J genes are TRBV16 and TRBJ2-3; D unclear. Between the trimmed V and J ends, which lost 2 bases and 2 bases, there was a span of 11 bases. The CDR3 extends over 15 amino acids. From germline, CDR1 is KGHSY and CDR2 FQNENV. The CDR3 bases are TGTGCCAGCAGCCAAAGATCTAGTCCCACAGATACGCAGTATTTT. Translating it yields CASSQRSSPTDTQYF.

Here the CDR3 DNA reads TGTGCCAGCAGTTACGACGGGAACTATGGCTACACCTTC. It codes for CASSYDGNYGYTF. The V gene is TRBV6-5, the J gene TRBJ1-2; D gene uncertain. V shed 2 bases and J shed 2 bases, with 6 bases lying between them. This CDR3 contains 13 residues. CDR1 is MNHEY, CDR2 SVGAGI, per germline.

The V and J genes are TRBV28 and TRBJ1-2, with a weak D call TRBD1 (5 bases). V gave up 4 bases and J gave up 8 bases, with 20 bases separating them. The V gene's germline CDR1 is MDHEN and CDR2 SYDVKM. The CDR3 is 15 residues long. CDR3 residues: CASSWGGSRAEGYTF. In nucleotides, the CDR3 is TGTGCCAGCAGTTGGGGGGGGAGTAGGGCGGAAGGCTACACCTTC.